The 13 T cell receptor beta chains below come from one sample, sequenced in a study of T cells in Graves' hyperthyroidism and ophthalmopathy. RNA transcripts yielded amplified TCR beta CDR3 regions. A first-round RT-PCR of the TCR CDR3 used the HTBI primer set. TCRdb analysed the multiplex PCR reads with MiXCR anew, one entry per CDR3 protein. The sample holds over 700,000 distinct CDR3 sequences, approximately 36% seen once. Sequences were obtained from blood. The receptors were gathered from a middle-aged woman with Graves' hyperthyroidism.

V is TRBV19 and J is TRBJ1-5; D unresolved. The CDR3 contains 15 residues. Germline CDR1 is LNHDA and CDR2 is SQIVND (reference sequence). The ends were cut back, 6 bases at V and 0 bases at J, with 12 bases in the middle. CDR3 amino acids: CASRLRGNSNQPQHF. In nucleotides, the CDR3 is TGTGCCAGTAGGCTGAGAGGGAATAGCAATCAGCCCCAGCATTTT. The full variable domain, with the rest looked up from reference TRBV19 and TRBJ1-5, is DGGITQSPKYLFRKEGQNVTLSCEQNLNHDAMYWYRQDPGQGLRLIYYSQIVNDFQKGDIAEGYSVSREKKESFPLTVTSAQKNPTAFYLCASRLRGNSNQPQHFGDGTRLSIL.

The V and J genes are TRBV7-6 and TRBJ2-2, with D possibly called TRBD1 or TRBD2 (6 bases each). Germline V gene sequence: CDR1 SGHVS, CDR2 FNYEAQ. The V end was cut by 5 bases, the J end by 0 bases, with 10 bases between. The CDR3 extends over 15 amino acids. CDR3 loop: CASSARGANTGELFF. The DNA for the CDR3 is TGTGCCAGCAGCGCGAGGGGGGCGAACACCGGGGAGCTGTTTTTT. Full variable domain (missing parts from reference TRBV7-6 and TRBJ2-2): GAGVSQSPRYKVTKRGQDVALRCDPISGHVSLYWYRQALGQGPEFLTYFNYEAQQDKSGLPNDRFSAERPEGSISTLTIQRTEQRDSAMYRCASSARGANTGELFFGEGSRLTVL.

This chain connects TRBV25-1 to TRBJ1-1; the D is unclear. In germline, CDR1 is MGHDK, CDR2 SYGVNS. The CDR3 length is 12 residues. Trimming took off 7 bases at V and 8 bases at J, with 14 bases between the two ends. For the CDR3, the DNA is TGTGCCAGCAATAGGAGGAGTCTAGAAGCTTTCTTT. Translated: CASNRRSLEAFF. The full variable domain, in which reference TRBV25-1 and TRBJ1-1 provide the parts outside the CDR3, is EADIYQTPRYLVIGTGKKITLECSQTMGHDKMYWYQQDPGMELHLIHYSYGVNSTEKGDLSSESTVSRIRTEHFPLTLESARPSHTSQYLCASNRRSLEAFFGQGTRLTVV.

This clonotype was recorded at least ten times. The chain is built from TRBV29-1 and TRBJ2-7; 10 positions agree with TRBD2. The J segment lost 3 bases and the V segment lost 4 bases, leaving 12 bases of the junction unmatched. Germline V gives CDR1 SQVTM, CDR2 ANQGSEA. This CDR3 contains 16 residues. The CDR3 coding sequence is TGCAGCGTTGCTACCCCCCTAGCGGGAGTCGTCTACGAGCAGTACTTC. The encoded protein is CSVATPLAGVVYEQYF.

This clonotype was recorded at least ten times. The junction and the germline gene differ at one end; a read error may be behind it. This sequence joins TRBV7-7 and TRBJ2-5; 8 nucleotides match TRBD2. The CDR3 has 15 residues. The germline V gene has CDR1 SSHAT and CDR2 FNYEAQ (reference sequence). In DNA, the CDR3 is TGTGCTAGCAGCTTCTCAGCGGGAGTAGGGGAGACCCAGTACTTC. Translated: CASSFSAGVGETQYF. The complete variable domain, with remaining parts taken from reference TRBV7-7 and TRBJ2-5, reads GAGVSQSPRYKVTKRGQDVTLRCDPISSHATLYWYQQALGQGPEFLTYFNYEAQPDKSGLPSDRFSAERPEGSISTLTIQRTEQRDSAMYRCASSFSAGVGETQYFGPGTRLLVL.

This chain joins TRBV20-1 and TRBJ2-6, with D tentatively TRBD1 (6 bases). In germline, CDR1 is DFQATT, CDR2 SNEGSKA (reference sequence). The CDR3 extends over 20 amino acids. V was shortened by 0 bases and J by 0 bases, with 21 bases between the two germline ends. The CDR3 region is CSARDRTGMFLRSGANVLTF. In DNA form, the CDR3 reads TGCAGTGCTAGAGACCGAACAGGGATGTTCCTTCGCTCTGGGGCCAACGTCCTGACTTTC.

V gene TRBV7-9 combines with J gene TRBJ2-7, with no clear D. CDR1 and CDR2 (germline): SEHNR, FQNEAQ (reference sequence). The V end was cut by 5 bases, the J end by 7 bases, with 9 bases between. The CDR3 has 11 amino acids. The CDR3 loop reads CASSLGPEQYF. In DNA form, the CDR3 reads TGTGCCAGCAGCCTAGGCCCTGAGCAGTACTTC.

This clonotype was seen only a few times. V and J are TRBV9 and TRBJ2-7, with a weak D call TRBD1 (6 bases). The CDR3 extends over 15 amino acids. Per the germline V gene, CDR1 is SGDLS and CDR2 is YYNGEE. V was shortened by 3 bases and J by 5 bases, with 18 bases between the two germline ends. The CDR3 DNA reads TGTGCCAGCAGCGCTACAGGGACGGAGCTCCACGAGCAGTACTTC. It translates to CASSATGTELHEQYF.

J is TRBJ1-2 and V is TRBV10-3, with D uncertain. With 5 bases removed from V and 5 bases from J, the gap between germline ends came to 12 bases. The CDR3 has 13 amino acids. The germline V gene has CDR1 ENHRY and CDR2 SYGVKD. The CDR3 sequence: CAISRPFSYGYTF. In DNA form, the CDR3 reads TGTGCCATCAGTAGACCATTTTCTTATGGCTACACCTTC.

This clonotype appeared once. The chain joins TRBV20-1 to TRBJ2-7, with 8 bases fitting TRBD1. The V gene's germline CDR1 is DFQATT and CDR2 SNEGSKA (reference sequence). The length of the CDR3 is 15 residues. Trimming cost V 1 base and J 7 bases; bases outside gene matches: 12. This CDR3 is CSARVWTGFNWEQYF. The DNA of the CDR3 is TGCAGTGCTAGAGTGTGGACAGGGTTCAACTGGGAGCAGTACTTC.

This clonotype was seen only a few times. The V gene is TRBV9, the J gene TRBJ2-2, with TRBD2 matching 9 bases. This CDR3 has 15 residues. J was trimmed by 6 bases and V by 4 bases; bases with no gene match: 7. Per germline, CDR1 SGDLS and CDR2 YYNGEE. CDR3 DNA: TGTGCCAGCAGCAAGGCTAGCGGGGCCGCCGGGGAGCTGTTTTTT. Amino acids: CASSKASGAAGELFF.

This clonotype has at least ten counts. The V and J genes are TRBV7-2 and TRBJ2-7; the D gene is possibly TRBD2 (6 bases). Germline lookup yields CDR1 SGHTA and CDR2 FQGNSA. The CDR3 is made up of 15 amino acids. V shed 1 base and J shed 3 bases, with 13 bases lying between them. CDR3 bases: TGTGCCAGCAGCTTAGTGGGCTCTAGCGTCTACGAGCAGTACTTC. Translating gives CASSLVGSSVYEQYF.

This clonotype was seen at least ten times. In DNA, the CDR3 is TGCAGTGCTACTACCTTCGGGGAGACCCAGTACTTC. It is translated as CSATTFGETQYF. This rearrangement joins TRBV20-1 to TRBJ2-5; no firm D call. Between the trimmed V and J ends, which lost 4 bases and 5 bases, there was a span of 11 bases. This CDR3 spans 12 amino acids. Germline V lookup: CDR1 DFQATT, CDR2 SNEGSKA (reference sequence).